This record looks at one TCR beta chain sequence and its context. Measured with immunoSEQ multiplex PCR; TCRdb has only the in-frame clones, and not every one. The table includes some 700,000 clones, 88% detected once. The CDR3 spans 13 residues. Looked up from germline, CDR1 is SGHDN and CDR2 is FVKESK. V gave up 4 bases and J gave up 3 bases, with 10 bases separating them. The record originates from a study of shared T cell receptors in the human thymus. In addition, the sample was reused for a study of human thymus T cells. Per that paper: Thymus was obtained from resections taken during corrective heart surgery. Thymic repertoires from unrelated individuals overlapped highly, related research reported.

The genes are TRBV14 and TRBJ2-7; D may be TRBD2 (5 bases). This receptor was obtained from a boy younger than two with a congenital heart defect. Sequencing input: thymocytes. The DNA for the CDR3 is TGTGCCAGCAGCCGGGGAGCGCGCTACGAGCAGTACTTC. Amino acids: CASSRGARYEQYF.